These 17 T cell receptor beta chains were all obtained from the same sample, sequenced in a study of blood T cell repertoires in COVID-19. Method: immunoSEQ multiplex PCR; TCRdb's copy keeps in-frame clones and lacks some. The table records under 200,000 clones, approximately 81% of them present only once. Material for sequencing was PBMCs or T cells enriched from blood (not recorded which). All receptors come from a man in his 60s who had recovered from COVID-19.

The genes are TRBV11-3 and TRBJ1-1; perhaps TRBD1 as D (5 bases). Deletions cut 5 bases from V and 1 base from J, with 8 bases between. The CDR3 extends over 13 amino acids. Per the germline V gene, CDR1 is SGHNT and CDR2 is YENEEA. The DNA for the CDR3 is TGTGCCAGCAGCCTGGACACGAACACTGAAGCTTTCTTT. It yields the protein CASSLDTNTEAFF.

The chain employs TRBV5-4 and TRBJ2-7; a possible D gene is TRBD1 (6 bases). V shed 0 bases and J shed 6 bases, with 19 bases lying between them. CDR3 length: 16 residues. From germline, CDR1 is SGHNT and CDR2 YYREEE (reference sequence). CDR3 in DNA: TGTGCCAGCAGCTTGGAGTTCAGGGGATCTGGTGGCGAGCAGTACTTC. Translating it yields CASSLEFRGSGGEQYF.

This chain connects TRBV7-8 to TRBJ1-3; 7 bases match TRBD1. Trimming cost V 0 bases and J 4 bases; bases outside gene matches: 6. The CDR3 spans 16 residues. Germline V CDR1 and CDR2: SGHVS, FQNEAQ. The CDR3 coding sequence is TGTGCCAGCAGCTTAGCGGGGGCAGGGGGAGGAAACACCATATATTTT. Protein product: CASSLAGAGGGNTIYF. The complete variable domain, with remaining parts taken from reference TRBV7-8 and TRBJ1-3, reads GAGVSQSPRYKVAKRGQDVALRCDPISGHVSLFWYQQALGQGPEFLTYFQNEAQLDKSGLPSDRFFAERPEGSVSTLKIQRTQQEDSAVYLCASSLAGAGGGNTIYFGEGSWLTVV.

This chain links TRBV6-5 with TRBJ2-7; D may be TRBD2 (5 bases). This CDR3 region has 15 residues. V was cut by 4 bases and J by 3 bases, with 16 bases left in between. From germline, CDR1 is MNHEY and CDR2 SVGAGI. CDR3 region: CASSSHGRGLYEQYF. CDR3 nucleotide sequence: TGTGCCAGCAGTTCGCACGGGCGCGGGCTCTACGAGCAGTACTTC.

The chain is built from TRBV7-2 and TRBJ2-7; possible D gene TRBD2, 5 bases. Germline V gene data show CDR1 as SGHTA and CDR2 as FQGNSA. There are 14 residues in the CDR3. Trimming left V 2 bases short and J 5 bases short, with 13 bases between. Here the CDR3 DNA reads TGTGCCAGCAGCTTAAAAGCATGGGGAGACGAGCAGTACTTC. Protein: CASSLKAWGDEQYF. Full variable domain (rest looked up from reference TRBV7-2 and TRBJ2-7): GAGVSQSPSNKVTEKGKDVELRCDPISGHTALYWYRQSLGQGLEFLIYFQGNSAPDKSGLPSDRFSAERTGGSVSTLTIQRTQQEDSAVYLCASSLKAWGDEQYFGPGTRLTVT.

This clone was observed many times. The CDR3 here is CASSPQLDSFGYTF. CDR3 DNA: TGTGCCAGCAGCCCACAATTGGACAGCTTTGGCTACACCTTC. The genes are TRBV7-9 and TRBJ1-2, with a weak D call TRBD1 (6 bases). The V gene lost 5 bases and the J gene lost 7 bases, with 17 bases spanning the gap. Germline CDR1 SEHNR, CDR2 FQNEAQ (reference sequence). This CDR3 spans 14 amino acids.

In regard to this clone: An end of the junction does not agree with germline; a read error may underlie this. The chain joins TRBV12-3 or TRBV12-4 to TRBJ2-7; D remains ambiguous. The CDR3 extends over 11 amino acids. The CDR3 sequence: CASSPSHEQYF. As DNA, the CDR3 is TGTGCCAGCAGTCCCTCCCACGAGCAGTACTTC.

This clone appeared a single time. V gene TRBV3-1 (or the pseudogene TRBV3-2) combines with J gene TRBJ1-2, with 8 positions matching TRBD1. The J segment lost 6 bases and the V segment lost 4 bases, leaving 7 bases of the junction unmatched. The CDR3 is 14 residues long. Germline V gives CDR1 LGHDT, CDR2 YNNKEL (reference sequence). Written as DNA, the CDR3 is TGTGCCAGCAGCCGAGACAGGGGAGTCAATGGCTACACCTTC. As protein: CASSRDRGVNGYTF.

The chain carries TRBV5-1 and TRBJ1-5, with a possible D match to TRBD1 (5 bases). Germline CDR1 reads SGHRS; CDR2 reads YFSETQ. CDR3 length: 16 amino acids. V lost 0 bases and J lost 0, with 10 bases in between. The CDR3 sequence: CASSLGDSDSNQPQHF. CDR3 in DNA: TGCGCCAGCAGCTTGGGAGACAGCGATAGCAATCAGCCCCAGCATTTT.

This chain uses TRBV28 with TRBJ1-5; tentative D call: TRBD1 (5 bases). Germline CDR1 reads MDHEN; CDR2 reads SYDVKM. This CDR3 has 13 residues. The germline V and J ends were trimmed by 11 bases and 0 bases, with 11 bases remaining between them. In DNA, the CDR3 is TGTGCCCTGTCCACAGGTAGCAATCAGCCCCAGCATTTT. Its translation is CALSTGSNQPQHF. Full variable domain (rest looked up from reference TRBV28 and TRBJ1-5): DVKVTQSSRYLVKRTGEKVFLECVQDMDHENMFWYRQDPGLGLRLIYFSYDVKMKEKGDIPEGYSVSREKKERFSLILESASTNQTSMYLCALSTGSNQPQHFGDGTRLSIL.

This clone was observed a single time. The DNA of the CDR3 is TGTGCCAGCAGCTTCGGGCGAAGGGGCGAAAAACTGTTTTTT. This codes for CASSFGRRGEKLFF. V usage is TRBV5-5 and J usage is TRBJ1-4, with D perhaps TRBD1 (5 bases). Germline V lookup: CDR1 SGHKS, CDR2 YYEKEE (reference sequence). Trimming took off 2 bases at V and 8 bases at J, with 13 bases between the two ends. CDR3 size: 14 residues.

CDR3 bases: TGTGCCTGGAGTGTGGGGAGCTACGAGCAGTACTTC. This gives the protein CAWSVGSYEQYF. The rearrangement joins TRBV30 to TRBJ2-7; D might be TRBD2 (5 bases). The V end was cut by 0 bases, the J end by 3 bases, with 6 bases between. This CDR3 has 12 amino acids. Germline values: CDR1 GTSNPN, CDR2 SVGIG (reference sequence).

This clone showed up just once. This rearrangement joins TRBV10-3 to TRBJ2-6, with D perhaps matching TRBD1 (6 bases). The CDR3 extends over 15 amino acids. Germline loops: CDR1 ENHRY, CDR2 SYGVKD. V lost 4 bases and J lost 1, with 8 bases in between. CDR3 sequence (DNA): TGTGCCATCAGTGCCCAGGGGTCTGGGGCCAACGTCCTGACTTTC. As protein: CAISAQGSGANVLTF.

The gene calls are TRBV11-2 and TRBJ2-7; 7 nucleotides match TRBD1. Trimming took 7 bases from V and 3 from J; bases not matched to a gene: 9. CDR1 SGHAT and CDR2 FQNNGV come from the germline V gene. CDR3 length: 14 amino acids. The CDR3 protein is CASTYLTGFYEQYF. CDR3 in DNA: TGTGCCAGCACCTATCTGACAGGGTTCTACGAGCAGTACTTC.

CDR3 in amino acids: CASSFAAGVKLFF. CDR3 nucleotides: TGTGCCAGCAGCTTCGCTGCCGGGGTAAAACTGTTTTTT. The V call is TRBV5-6, the J call TRBJ1-4; no firm D call. The CDR3 sequence is 13 residues long. V lost 2 bases, J lost 10 bases, and 12 bases lay in between. Germline-derived CDR1 and CDR2 are SGHDT and YYEEEE.

The genes are TRBV5-1 and TRBJ1-6; D is possibly TRBD1 (6 bases). Trimming removed 3 bases at V and 7 bases at J, with 14 bases between. Germline CDR1 reads SGHRS; CDR2 reads YFSETQ. The CDR3 contains 15 residues. For the CDR3, the DNA is TGCGCCAGCAGCTCGGACAGTAATTTAAATTCACCCCTCCACTTT. Its protein is CASSSDSNLNSPLHF. Full variable domain (missing parts from reference TRBV5-1 and TRBJ1-6): KAGVTQTPRYLIKTRGQQVTLSCSPISGHRSVSWYQQTPGQGLQFLFEYFSETQRNKGNFPGRFSGRQFSNSRSEMNVSTLELGDSALYLCASSSDSNLNSPLHFGNGTRLTVT.

The chain couples TRBV5-4 to TRBJ2-5; D may be TRBD2 (6 bases). Deletions cut 4 bases from V and 1 base from J, with 17 bases between. CDR1 and CDR2 from the germline V gene are SGHNT and YYREEE (reference sequence). The CDR3 runs to 16 residues. The CDR3 spells CASSPMIGGAQETQYF. DNA for the CDR3: TGTGCCAGCAGCCCCATGATAGGCGGGGCCCAAGAGACCCAGTACTTC.